This T cell receptor (beta chain) was captured in a study of CD8 T cells in Susac syndrome. Reverse transcription used about 0.45 to 1 ug RNA and random hexamers. Via MiXCR, TCRdb re-called the immunoSEQ multiplex PCR reads, giving one row per CDR3 protein. The table lists about 83,000 distinct CDR3 sequences, approximately 96% of them singletons. The sequence was collected from a human donor with Susac syndrome. The sample was CD8+ T cells from PBMCs.

The CDR3 protein is CASSSGSETQYF. In DNA form, the CDR3 reads TGTGCCAGCAGTTCGGGGAGCGAGACCCAGTACTTC. This sequence joins TRBV6-5 and TRBJ2-5; D possibly corresponds to TRBD2 (5 bases). The germline CDR1 and CDR2 sequences are MNHEY and SVGAGI. The CDR3 contains 12 residues. Trimming removed 4 bases at V and 5 bases at J, with 8 bases between.